This T cell receptor (beta chain) was observed in a study of graft-versus-host responses after intestinal transplantation (dated by TCRdb to the early 2020s). About the study as a whole: Multivisceral, liver-intestinal, or isolated intestinal transplants were received by the recipients. After intestinal transplantation, graft-versus-host and host-versus-graft alloreactive T cell clones were followed in the graft, circulation and bone marrow using bulk TCR-beta CDR3 sequencing. All recipients received anti-thymocyte globulin induction followed by maintenance tacrolimus and steroids for about three years. Donor T cell macrochimerism was defined as a peak of at least 4% donor T cells among recipient peripheral blood mononuclear cells. The cohort enrolled about two dozen intestinal transplant recipients, one of whom was a retransplant, and 3 patients without pretransplant specimens were excluded. To identify alloreactive clones, pre-transplant mixed lymphocyte reaction products were sequenced and compared with unstimulated pre-transplant donor and recipient T cells. Instead of going to the commercial service, samples from a few later patients were sequenced in-house on an Illumina MiSeq and processed with MiXCR. General findings and caveats noted by the study authors: The relatively low number and heterogeneity of intestinal transplant patients limited the conclusions. GvH clones were found in recipient bone marrow, and some of the GvH clones appeared earlier in ileal mucosa or blood, which is consistent with an intestinal mucosal origin. High GvH to HvG T cell clonal ratios were observed in the allografts of patients with donor T cell macrochimerism. Early after transplant, declines in HvG clones were associated with peak levels of circulating GvH clones.

Library preparation was by the immunoSEQ multiplex PCR assay. For most patients, genomic DNA was isolated with the Qiagen DNeasy Blood and Tissue Kit and sent frozen to Adaptive Biotechnologies for TCR sequencing. For most patients, high-throughput TCR-beta CDR3 sequencing of genomic DNA was performed by Adaptive Biotechnologies. Per the authors' processing: Adaptive's ImmunoSEQ software was the source of the TCR sequencing data for 15 to 20 patients, while a few other patients were processed with MiXCR and VDJtools. CD4 versus CD8 sorting errors were corrected by removing sequences found in both subsets at a frequency ratio below 5:1. CDR3 nucleotide sequences shared between donor and recipient were removed because their origin could not be assigned. To count as alloreactive, a clone needed at least 2-fold expansion over unstimulated cells and a minimum CFSE-low frequency of 0.002% (template counts) or 0.001% (read counts). Clones detected in sequenced pre-transplant spleen, lymph node, or MLR CFSE-low populations of the donor or recipient were defined as mappable. The cumulative frequency of alloreactive clones was calculated as a percentage of all sequences, weighted by copy number. The table was pulled from immuneACCESS by TCRdb, which kept in-frame rearrangements only. Such tables lose some clones; where checked, under half of the loss comes from unresolved V genes, and the rest has no known cause. The DNA was the basis for D and trimming; V, J and clone size are from that table. Present in this sample are tens of thousands of clones, approximately 94% of which were seen just once. The top ten constitute roughly 0.22% of the sample.

The germline V gene encodes CDR1 GTSNPN and CDR2 SVGIG (reference sequence). From cysteine to phenylalanine, the CDR3 is 13 amino acids long. CDR3 DNA is the only sequence kept; it has 39 bases, read in frame from the first base. V is cut by 3 bases and J by 3 bases, and the space between the germline ends is 11 bases. Concerning this clone itself: No antigen is known for it. There are no base qualities to consult, and no much larger clone falls within one base.

Explained via the paper, the time point label denotes: cells obtained before transplantation from donor or recipient. CD3+CD4+ and CD3+CD8+ populations were FACS-sorted from unstimulated pre-transplant donor and recipient cells taken from spleen or lymph nodes. This TCR came from a human donor who was the organ donor for an intestinal transplant. The receptor chain draws on TRBV30 and TRBJ1-1; a tentative D call is TRBD1 (6 bases match). The sequences come from unstimulated CD4+ T cells sorted from spleen or lymph node cells, collected before transplant. CDR3 reads: CAWRVTGDTEAFF. The DNA sequence follows: TGTGCCTGGAGGGTGACAGGAGACACTGAAGCTTTCTTT.